The clone carrying this T cell receptor beta chain was detected ten times or more. Its antigen is still unknown. This entry is derived from a study of early T cells in non-severe SARS-CoV-2 infection. Looking at the study overall: Sequenced bulk RNA came from whole blood that was unsorted, and chains were unpaired.

Attachment of unique molecular identifiers to individual cDNA molecules was performed. TCRdb re-derived calls from the 5' RACE reads in MiXCR, one entry per CDR3 protein. The sample lists about 83,000 distinct CDR3 sequences, 12% to 15% occurring once. There are 15 residues in the CDR3. V was clipped by 4 bases and J by 0 bases; unmatched bases: 4. The V gene's germline CDR1 is SGDLS and CDR2 YYNGEE. General observations from the study: Matching with VDJdb favored anti-spike CD8 responses (missing private and CD4 specificities).

The chain recombines TRBV9 with TRBJ2-3; TRBD1 matches at 8 bases. The sequencing sample was made of whole blood. The TCR was taken from an adult who was a healthcare worker with PCR-confirmed SARS-CoV-2 infection or an uninfected control (not recorded which). The CDR3 DNA reads as TGTGCCAGCAGCCCCCGGACAGGGAGCACAGATACGCAGTATTTT. It specifies CASSPRTGSTDTQYF. The full variable domain, rest sourced from reference TRBV9 and TRBJ2-3, is DSGVTQTPKHLITATGQRVTLRCSPRSGDLSVYWYQQSLDQGLQFLIQYYNGEERAKGNILERFSAQQFPDLHSELNLSSLELGDSALYFCASSPRTGSTDTQYFGPGTRLTVL.